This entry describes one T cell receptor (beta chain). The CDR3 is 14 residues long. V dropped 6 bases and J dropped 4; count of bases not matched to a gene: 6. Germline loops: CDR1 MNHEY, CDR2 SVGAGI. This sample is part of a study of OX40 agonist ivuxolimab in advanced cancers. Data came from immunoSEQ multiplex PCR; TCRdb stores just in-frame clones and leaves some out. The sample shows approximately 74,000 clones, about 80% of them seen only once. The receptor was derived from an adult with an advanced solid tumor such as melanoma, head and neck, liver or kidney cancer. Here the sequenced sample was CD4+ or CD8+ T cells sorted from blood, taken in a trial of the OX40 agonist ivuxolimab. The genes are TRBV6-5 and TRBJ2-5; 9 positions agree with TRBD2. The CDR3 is CASRRGLAGETQYF. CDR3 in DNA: TGTGCCAGCAGGCGGGGACTAGCAGGAGAGACCCAGTACTTC.